This TCR beta chain comes out of a study of cytomegalovirus exposure and HLA in healthy donors. Study-level background: There were tens of millions of unique TCRs (from HLA-typed donors) in an early data release.

General study results and limits: Earlier results showed most TCR beta V segments being productive about 90% or about 30% of the time.

In the case of this clone: Its antigen remains unknown. Different DNA sequences within this sample yield the same CDR3.

The PCR ran on 60 Vbeta and 13 Jbeta primers. Assay used: immunoSEQ multiplex PCR; TCRdb lists only in-frame clones, some missing. The table has about 120,000 clones, 70% seen once. The clonotype comes from a man aged 30 to 45 in good health and CMV-seropositive. Sequenced input: PBMCs.

The CDR3 coding sequence is TGTGCCAGTAGTATAAGGGGCCGAAACACTGAAGCTTTCTTT. Its protein is CASSIRGRNTEAFF. The chain recombines TRBV19 with TRBJ1-1; D is possibly TRBD1 (5 bases). Germline V gene sequence: CDR1 LNHDA, CDR2 SQIVND (reference sequence). The CDR3 has 14 amino acids. Trimming took 2 bases from V and 2 from J, leaving 9 bases between them.